These 31 T cell receptor beta chains were sequenced from one sample in a study of T-cell memory formation after mild COVID-19. TCRdb independently ran MiXCR on the 5' RACE reads; one entry per CDR3 protein. The sample consists of 100,000 to 130,000 distinct CDR3 sequences, roughly 19% of them appearing once. The specimen was PBMCs or a T cell subset sorted from them (not recorded which). These receptors came from a man between 18 and 29 years old who had mild COVID-19 (a few samples of this study predate the infection). Cell type and time point are not known.

V and J are TRBV6-6 and TRBJ1-4; D may be TRBD1 (5 bases). Germline V gene lookup returns CDR1 MNHNY and CDR2 SVGAGI (reference sequence). The CDR3 consists of 17 residues. Trimming cost V 5 bases and J 7 bases, with 23 bases left between them. CDR3 in amino acids: CASSPRGTREWGEKLFF. CDR3 bases: TGTGCCAGCAGTCCAAGGGGCACCAGGGAGTGGGGTGAAAAACTGTTTTTT.

This chain joins TRBV5-1 and TRBJ2-3; 10 positions match TRBD1. The germline V gene has CDR1 SGHRS and CDR2 YFSETQ. CDR3 length equals 16 residues. V gave up 3 bases and J gave up 4 bases; unmatched junction bases: 8. CDR3 protein: CASSWKTGGAADTQYF. The CDR3, as DNA: TGCGCCAGCAGCTGGAAGACAGGGGGCGCGGCAGATACGCAGTATTTT.

A few counts support this clonotype. The chain's CDR3 is CASSVRAGGGGTQYF. In DNA form, the CDR3 reads TGTGCCAGCAGCGTACGGGCGGGGGGAGGAGGTACGCAGTATTTT. J is TRBJ2-3 and V is TRBV9; 8 positions agree with TRBD2. The ends lost 1 base at V and 8 bases at J; junction bases unmatched: 9. The CDR3 contains 15 residues. Germline assignment: CDR1 SGDLS and CDR2 YYNGEE.

The V gene is TRBV7-3, the J gene TRBJ2-5; D is undetermined. V gave up 0 bases and J gave up 4 bases, with 12 bases separating them. The CDR3 is 15 residues long. CDR1 is SGHTA, CDR2 FQGTGA, per germline. CDR3 region: CASSLTSSKRETQYF. DNA of the CDR3: TGTGCCAGCAGCTTAACAAGCTCCAAGAGAGAGACCCAGTACTTC.

This chain uses TRBV10-3 with TRBJ2-6, with D perhaps matching TRBD1 or TRBD2 (5 bases each). The V end lost 6 bases, the J end lost 1 base, and 16 bases lay between the germline ends. From germline, CDR1 is ENHRY and CDR2 SYGVKD. The CDR3 is 17 residues long. The CDR3: CAISVSGTGSGANVLTF. Written as DNA, the CDR3 is TGTGCCATCAGCGTCTCCGGGACGGGATCTGGGGCCAACGTCCTGACTTTC.

The chain couples TRBV5-1 to TRBJ2-5, with D perhaps being TRBD1 or TRBD2 (5 bases each). Germline V gene sequence: CDR1 SGHRS, CDR2 YFSETQ. This CDR3 comprises 14 residues. With 4 bases removed from V and 3 bases from J, the gap between germline ends came to 13 bases. In DNA, the CDR3 is TGCGCCAGCAGCATATCCGGGGCTAAAGAGACCCAGTACTTC. This gives the protein CASSISGAKETQYF.

The chain uses TRBV6-5 and TRBJ2-1; a possible D gene is TRBD1 (5 bases). With 6 bases removed from V and 0 bases from J, the gap between germline ends came to 9 bases. The CDR3 is 14 residues long. Germline assignment: CDR1 MNHEY and CDR2 SVGAGI. CDR3: CASRGPGSYNEQFF. The CDR3 DNA follows: TGTGCCAGCAGGGGGCCCGGCTCCTACAATGAGCAGTTCTTC.

The table lists this clonotype with a few counts. V usage is TRBV27 and J usage is TRBJ2-5, with D unresolved. CDR3 length: 12 amino acids. Germline values: CDR1 MNHEY, CDR2 SMNVEV (reference sequence). V gave up 8 bases and J gave up 7 bases, with 14 bases separating them. CDR3 residues: CASQNMLGTQYF. The DNA of the CDR3 is TGTGCCAGCCAGAATATGTTGGGGACCCAGTACTTC.

In its sample, this clonotype was seen a few times. V is TRBV9 and J is TRBJ1-1, with a possible D match to TRBD1 (5 bases). Germline CDR1 reads SGDLS; CDR2 reads YYNGEE. This CDR3 contains 16 residues. With 0 bases removed from V and 1 base from J, the gap between germline ends came to 13 bases. The CDR3 DNA is TGTGCCAGCAGCGTAGGCGTGGGACGCCCGAACACTGAAGCTTTCTTT. Translated: CASSVGVGRPNTEAFF.

This clonotype came up many times. The chain recombines TRBV7-2 with TRBJ2-3; D is ambiguous. Trimming took 5 bases from V and 0 from J, leaving 9 bases between them. The germline V gene encodes CDR1 SGHTA and CDR2 FQGNSA. CDR3 length equals 14 residues. The CDR3 DNA reads as TGTGCCAGCAGCCCCTCGGGTAGCACAGATACGCAGTATTTT. Amino acid sequence: CASSPSGSTDTQYF.

Only a few counts were recorded for this clonotype. CDR3 loop: CASRQAGGANVLTF. The CDR3 DNA sequence: TGCGCCAGCCGACAGGCCGGCGGGGCCAACGTCCTGACTTTC. This chain joins TRBV5-1 and TRBJ2-6, with TRBD1 as a possible D gene (6 bases). Germline CDR1 is SGHRS and CDR2 is YFSETQ. The CDR3 consists of 14 residues. Trimming pared 7 bases from V and 4 bases from J, leaving 12 bases between.

This clonotype turned up a few times. This chain connects TRBV24-1 to TRBJ2-3; no reliable D call. V dropped 5 bases and J dropped 4 bases, with 3 bases sitting between them. CDR1 KGHDR and CDR2 SFDVKD come from the germline V gene. CDR3 length: 11 residues. CDR3 nucleotide sequence: TGTGCCACCAGTGCTGCAGATACGCAGTATTTT. It encodes CATSAADTQYF.

This chain links TRBV18 with TRBJ1-6; D gene unclear. Between the trimmed V and J ends, which lost 7 bases and 8 bases, there was a span of 15 bases. Germline V gene lookup returns CDR1 KGHSH and CDR2 LQKENI. CDR3 length: 14 amino acids. CDR3 region: CASYEGGVDSPLHF. The CDR3 bases are TGTGCCAGCTACGAAGGCGGAGTCGATTCACCCCTCCACTTT. The full variable domain, rest sourced from reference TRBV18 and TRBJ1-6, is NAGVMQNPRHLVRRRGQEARLRCSPMKGHSHVYWYRQLPEEGLKFMVYLQKENIIDESGMPKERFSAEFPKEGPSILRIQQVVRGDSAAYFCASYEGGVDSPLHFGNGTRLTVT.

This clonotype has just a few counts. The chain recombines TRBV4-1 with TRBJ2-3; 11 bases align to TRBD2. Trimming cost V 4 bases and J 2 bases; bases outside gene matches: 8. The CDR3 spans 17 residues. Germline CDR1 is MGHRA and CDR2 is YSYEKL. The CDR3 DNA reads as TGCGCCAGCAGCCTCCAACTAGCGGGGGCCATCACAGATACGCAGTATTTT. Amino acids: CASSLQLAGAITDTQYF.

This clonotype was counted many times. The J gene is TRBJ2-5, the V gene TRBV29-1, with 8 bases aligning to TRBD1. The CDR3 runs 12 residues. The V gene's germline CDR1 is SQVTM and CDR2 ANQGSEA. V shed 4 bases, J shed 5 bases, and the junction held 3 bases outside the gene matches. The CDR3 sequence: CSVAQGAETQYF. The CDR3 DNA reads as TGCAGCGTTGCTCAGGGGGCGGAGACCCAGTACTTC. Variable domain in full (rest from reference TRBV29-1 and TRBJ2-5): SAVISQKPSRDICQRGTSLTIQCQVDSQVTMMFWYRQQPGQSLTLIATANQGSEATYESGFVIDKFPISRPNLTFSTLTVSNMSPEDSSIYLCSVAQGAETQYFGPGTRLLVL.

This clonotype was seen more than once but under ten times. The V and J genes are TRBV10-3 and TRBJ1-1, with TRBD1 matching over 9 bases. The CDR3 has 16 residues. The J segment lost 1 base and the V segment lost 3 bases, leaving 6 bases of the junction unmatched. The V gene's germline CDR1 is ENHRY and CDR2 SYGVKD. CDR3 sequence: CAISDRDRAPNTEAFF. The CDR3 DNA sequence: TGTGCCATCAGTGACCGGGACAGGGCTCCGAACACTGAAGCTTTCTTT.

The rearrangement links TRBV5-1 to TRBJ2-7; weak D call: TRBD1 (5 bases). The CDR3 loop spans 14 amino acids. Germline lookup yields CDR1 SGHRS and CDR2 YFSETQ. V was pared by 1 base and J by 1 base, with 9 bases between. In DNA form, the CDR3 reads TGCGCCAGCAGCTTGACTCCAGGGTCCTACGAGCAGTACGTC. Translating gives CASSLTPGSYEQYV.

As to this clonotype: Since no conserved phenylalanine or tryptophan closes the CDR3, a read error is the likely cause. The chain recombines TRBV6-6 with TRBJ2-6, with TRBD1 matching 7 bases. V lost 6 bases, J lost 0 bases, and 8 bases stayed unmatched. Germline lookup yields CDR1 MNHNY and CDR2 SVGAGI (reference sequence). The CDR3 has 17 amino acids. Here the CDR3 DNA reads TGTGCCAGCAGCCCACAGGGGCCCTACTCTGGGGCCAACGTCCTGACTTTA. This codes for CASSPQGPYSGANVLTL.

V usage is TRBV20-1 and J usage is TRBJ2-3, with TRBD2 identical over 8 bases. CDR1 DFQATT and CDR2 SNEGSKA come from the germline V gene (reference sequence). V lost 0 bases and J lost 4; bases outside the gene matches: 3. The CDR3 has 14 residues. CDR3 sequence: CSAREVSGADTQYF. For the CDR3, the DNA is TGCAGTGCTAGAGAGGTTAGCGGGGCAGATACGCAGTATTTT.

This clonotype was counted between two and nine times. V is TRBV12-3 or TRBV12-4 and J is TRBJ1-3; 7 bases line up with TRBD1. Losses at the gene ends were 6 bases for V and 11 bases for J; bases not matched to a gene: 7. This CDR3 comprises 12 residues. CDR3 amino acids: CASSRQGRAIYF. CDR3 coding DNA: TGTGCCAGCAGCCGACAGGGTAGAGCCATATATTTT.

This clonotype was found a few times. V usage is TRBV5-6 and J usage is TRBJ2-5; D is tentatively TRBD1 or TRBD2 (5 bases each). Trimming took 0 bases from V and 14 from J, leaving 17 bases between them. This CDR3 spans 13 amino acids. Germline V gene lookup returns CDR1 SGHDT and CDR2 YYEEEE. DNA of the CDR3: TGTGCCAGCAGCTTGGCTGGGACCCTTCATCGATACTTC. This translates into CASSLAGTLHRYF.

In this sample, this clonotype turned up a few times. The chain combines TRBV5-6 with TRBJ2-5, with 8 nucleotides matching TRBD2. This CDR3 region has 14 residues. The germline gives CDR1 SGHDT, CDR2 YYEEEE. V shed 5 bases and J 5 bases; nucleotides not matched to a gene: 8. The CDR3 DNA sequence: TGTGCCAGCAGTTACCGGGGGGGCCGGGAGACCCAGTACTTC. Translating it yields CASSYRGGRETQYF.

This clonotype was detected a few times. The chain joins TRBV24-1 to TRBJ1-1; D gene unclear. The CDR3 consists of 13 residues. Germline V lookup: CDR1 KGHDR, CDR2 SFDVKD. The V and J ends lost 0 bases and 12 bases respectively, with 13 bases between them. The CDR3, as DNA: TGTGCCACCAGTGATTTGAGGGCCGCTAGGACTTTCTTT. Translated, it gives CATSDLRAARTFF.

This chain links TRBV3-1 with TRBJ2-1; perhaps TRBD2 as D (5 bases). Germline CDR1 LGHDT, CDR2 YNNKEL (reference sequence). CDR3 length: 12 residues. Trimming took 6 bases from V and 8 from J, leaving 11 bases between them. For the CDR3, the DNA is TGTGCCAGCAGTGACGGACTTTATGAGCAGTTCTTC. This gives the protein CASSDGLYEQFF.

This clonotype has a handful of counts. The chain recombines TRBV5-1 with TRBJ2-5; no reliable D call. This CDR3 region has 13 residues. CDR1 is SGHRS and CDR2 is YFSETQ in the germline V gene. Trimming removed 3 bases from V and 5 bases from J, with 11 bases in between. CDR3 residues: CASSWSYWETQYF. In DNA, the CDR3 is TGCGCCAGCAGCTGGTCCTACTGGGAGACCCAGTACTTC.

V gene TRBV5-6 combines with J gene TRBJ2-3, with a possible D match to TRBD2 (7 bases). Looked up from germline, CDR1 is SGHDT and CDR2 is YYEEEE. The CDR3 is made up of 16 amino acids. The ends were cut back, 0 bases at V and 6 bases at J, with 17 bases in the middle. CDR3 DNA: TGTGCCAGCAGCTTGGATCTTCCGGGGGGCAGGGATACGCAGTATTTT. It encodes CASSLDLPGGRDTQYF.

The chain uses TRBV20-1 and TRBJ2-5; 9 bases map to TRBD2. This CDR3 is 15 amino acids long. V gave up 3 bases and J gave up 0 bases; unmatched junction bases: 5. CDR1 is DFQATT, CDR2 SNEGSKA, per germline (reference sequence). Here the CDR3 reads CSARAASGDQETQYF. In DNA form, the CDR3 reads TGCAGTGCTAGGGCAGCTAGCGGGGACCAAGAGACCCAGTACTTC.

Comments on this clonotype: Germline is not matched at one junction end, which may reflect a read error. The V and J genes are TRBV7-3 and TRBJ1-5, with D unclear. Germline CDR1 is SGHTA and CDR2 is FQGTGA. The CDR3 loop spans 13 amino acids. CDR3 bases: TGTGCCAGCAGCTTATTGGTGGATCAGCCCCAGCGTTTT. Amino acids: CASSLLVDQPQRF.

This clonotype was seen more than once but under ten times. The V and J genes are TRBV18 and TRBJ2-1; TRBD1 matches 7 bases. The length of the CDR3 is 15 residues. Trimming took 4 bases from V and 6 from J; bases not matched to a gene: 9. CDR1 and CDR2 (germline): KGHSH, LQKENI. CDR3 loop: CASSRGTGVGNEQFF. CDR3 DNA sequence: TGTGCCAGCTCACGGGGCACAGGGGTCGGCAATGAGCAGTTCTTC.

The CDR3 loop reads CASSRYGQNYGYTF. The CDR3 DNA is TGTGCCAGCAGCCGATATGGACAGAACTATGGCTACACCTTC. The chain links TRBV7-2 to TRBJ1-2; a possible D gene is TRBD1 (6 bases). The ends were cut back, 5 bases at V and 2 bases at J, with 12 bases in the middle. The length of the CDR3 is 14 residues. Germline V lookup: CDR1 SGHTA, CDR2 FQGNSA. Supplemented by reference TRBV7-2 and TRBJ1-2, the full variable domain reads GAGVSQSPSNKVTEKGKDVELRCDPISGHTALYWYRQSLGQGLEFLIYFQGNSAPDKSGLPSDRFSAERTGGSVSTLTIQRTQQEDSAVYLCASSRYGQNYGYTFGSGTRLTVV.

The J gene is TRBJ1-2, the V gene TRBV6-5; TRBD1 agrees at 8 bases. V lost 5 bases and J lost 4; bases outside the gene matches: 6. The CDR3 spans 14 residues. CDR1 is MNHEY and CDR2 is SVGAGI in the germline V gene. CDR3 sequence: CASSQGQGSYGYTF. CDR3 DNA sequence: TGTGCCAGCAGTCAAGGACAGGGCTCCTATGGCTACACCTTC.